The next 6 T cell receptor beta chains were all read from a single sample in a study of blood T cell repertoires in COVID-19. Produced via immunoSEQ multiplex PCR; TCRdb's table is partial and in-frame only. Counted here are 300,000 to 450,000 clones, approximately 90% occurring once; the ten biggest clones make up 1.2%. The material sequenced was PBMCs or T cells enriched from blood (not recorded which). Receptors originate from a woman aged 18-29 years who had recovered from COVID-19.

CDR3 bases: TGTGCCACCAGAGGACAGTACTACAATGAGCAGTTCTTC. This encodes CATRGQYYNEQFF. The chain carries TRBV24-1 and TRBJ2-1; D may be TRBD1 (6 bases). The germline V gene has CDR1 KGHDR and CDR2 SFDVKD. Trimming stripped 7 bases from V and 3 bases from J, with 9 bases between. The CDR3 totals 13 residues.

V usage is TRBV7-2 and J usage is TRBJ1-3; TRBD1 matches at 8 bases. Germline CDR1 reads SGHTA; CDR2 reads FQGNSA. This CDR3 is built from 14 residues. The J segment lost 2 bases and the V segment lost 4 bases, leaving 1 base of the junction unmatched. Written as DNA, the CDR3 is TGTGCCAGCAGCTCGGGACAGGCTGGAAACACCATATATTTT. It yields the protein CASSSGQAGNTIYF.

The genes are TRBV11-2 and TRBJ1-2; D gene ambiguous. Germline V gene sequence: CDR1 SGHAT, CDR2 FQNNGV. The CDR3 runs 13 residues. With 3 bases removed from V and 4 bases from J, the gap between germline ends came to 9 bases. The CDR3 DNA sequence: TGTGCCAGCAGCTTTAACGCACTCTATGGCTACACCTTC. Amino acid sequence: CASSFNALYGYTF.

The chain is built from TRBV7-6 and TRBJ2-7, with 9 bases identical to TRBD2. The CDR3 totals 15 residues. J was trimmed by 3 bases and V by 6 bases; bases with no gene match: 9. Germline CDR1 and CDR2: SGHVS and FNYEAQ. The CDR3 sequence is CASSSQRGELYEQYF. The CDR3 DNA reads TGTGCCAGCAGTTCGCAGCGGGGGGAACTCTACGAGCAGTACTTC.

This rearrangement joins TRBV7-9 to TRBJ1-1; 7 bases align to TRBD1. J gave up 0 bases and V 5 bases, and 9 bases lay outside the gene matches. The germline V gene has CDR1 SEHNR and CDR2 FQNEAQ (reference sequence). The CDR3 spans 16 residues. The CDR3 reads CASSPIPGQMNTEAFF. The CDR3 coding sequence is TGTGCCAGCAGCCCGATTCCGGGACAGATGAACACTGAAGCTTTCTTT.

This clone was picked up one time. J is TRBJ2-7 and V is TRBV6-5, with TRBD2 identical over 11 bases. Trimming took 1 base from V and 5 from J; bases not matched to a gene: 1. The CDR3 totals 14 residues. Germline V gene lookup returns CDR1 MNHEY and CDR2 SVGAGI. The DNA of the CDR3 is TGTGCCAGCAGTTACTTGACTAGCGGGGACGAGCAGTACTTC. Protein product: CASSYLTSGDEQYF.